This TCR beta chain was recorded in a study of blood T cell repertoires in COVID-19. TCRdb's copy holds only in-frame clones and misses some; the assay was immunoSEQ multiplex PCR. The sample has roughly 150,000 clones; approximately 86% are singletons. This CDR3 region has 15 residues. Germline V lookup: CDR1 MDHEN, CDR2 SYDVKM. J gave up 0 bases and V 6 bases, and 8 bases lay outside the gene matches. This clonotype was obtained from a woman in her thirties or forties who had recovered from COVID-19. V usage is TRBV28 and J usage is TRBJ2-7; 7 nucleotides line up with TRBD1. Specimen: PBMCs or T cells enriched from blood (not recorded which). The CDR3 region has the DNA TGTGCCAGCAGCAGACAGGGAAGTATCTCCTACGAGCAGTACTTC. Translation gives CASSRQGSISYEQYF.